The present T cell receptor beta chain was sequenced within a study of T cell responses to AZD1222 COVID-19 vaccine. On this clone: The antigen is undetermined.

Study results and limitations: CD4 TCRs linked to vaccination spanned spike, dominating at 160-218 and 743-854.

Repertoires were generated with immunoSEQ multiplex PCR, while TCRdb's copy carries only in-frame clones and drops some. The sample lists about 140,000 clones, about nine tenths seen once, with around 5% in the top ten. Trimming cost V 0 bases and J 7 bases; bases outside gene matches: 13. This CDR3 comprises 17 residues. Germline CDR1 is SNHLY and CDR2 is FYNNEI. The sequence derives from an adult in good health. The V gene is TRBV2, the J gene TRBJ2-5; TRBD2 matches 8 bases. The sequenced sample was peripheral blood, obtained on day 0 of AZD1222 vaccination. The CDR3 loop reads CASSEALAGGASRTQYF. The CDR3 DNA reads as TGTGCCAGCAGTGAAGCGCTAGCCGGGGGGGCGTCGCGGACCCAGTACTTC. The full variable domain, with the rest looked up from reference TRBV2 and TRBJ2-5, is EPEVTQTPSHQVTQMGQEVILRCVPISNHLYFYWYRQILGQKVEFLVSFYNNEISEKSEIFDDQFSVERPDGSNFTLKIRSTKLEDSAMYFCASSEALAGGASRTQYFGPGTRLLVL.